Detailed here is one T cell receptor (beta chain). The germline gives CDR1 LNHDA, CDR2 SQIVND (reference sequence). V was clipped by 5 bases and J by 2 bases, with 10 bases between them. The CDR3 consists of 14 residues. The PCR ran on 60 Vbeta and 13 Jbeta primers. The assay was immunoSEQ multiplex PCR, and TCRdb's table has in-frame clones only and misses some. This table has 200,000 to 300,000 clones, approximately 84% appearing once. The sample comes from a study of cytomegalovirus exposure and HLA in healthy donors. Study-wide context: Earlier, almost 120 million unique TCR beta sequences were recovered from roughly 200 million T cells by an analysis.

The receptor was derived from a woman aged 40-49 years in good health and CMV-seropositive. The material sequenced was PBMCs. V usage is TRBV19 and J usage is TRBJ1-5, with D maybe TRBD1 (5 bases). This chain's CDR3 is CASSWVTGNQPQHF. As DNA, the CDR3 is TGTGCCAGTAGTTGGGTGACAGGCAATCAGCCCCAGCATTTT. Drawing the rest from reference TRBV19 and TRBJ1-5, the complete variable domain is DGGITQSPKYLFRKEGQNVTLSCEQNLNHDAMYWYRQDPGQGLRLIYYSQIVNDFQKGDIAEGYSVSREKKESFPLTVTSAQKNPTAFYLCASSWVTGNQPQHFGDGTRLSIL.